This is a list of T cell receptor beta chains from one sample in a study of T cells after posttransplantation cyclophosphamide. Profiled with immunoSEQ multiplex PCR; TCRdb holds only in-frame clones, not every one. This sample yields about 19,000 clones, of which 95% to 99% are seen a single time; 0.16% belongs to the top ten. The material sequenced was naive CD4+ T cells sorted from PBMCs. The receptors derive from a man aged 35 to 55 in good health, CMV-negative, and a related stem cell transplant donor. The CDR3 runs from the conserved cysteine through the conserved F or W. The D gene is left open where the match is weak. Not every row has a clone size; where given, it reads once, few, many or a size class.

TRBJ1-5 TRBV18 once NA TGTGCCAGCTCACCAGGGGCTCGTAGTTCCGTCGGTCAGCCCCAGCATTTT CASSPGARSSVGQPQHF
TRBJ1-2 TRBV6-6 NA NA TGTGCCAGCAGTACCCGACAGAACCTTGCCCCCTATGGCTACACCTTC CASSTRQNLAPYGYTF
TRBJ2-1 TRBV10-3 NA TRBD2 TGTGCCATCAAAGGGCTAGCGGGAAGAGGAAGCTCCTACAATGAGCAGTTCTTC CAIKGLAGRGSSYNEQFF
TRBJ2-2 TRBV19 NA TRBD2 TGTGCCAGTAGCCCGGGGGGGGCACCACCGGCCGGGGAGCTGTTTTTT CASSPGGAPPAGELFF
TRBJ2-1 TRBV2 NA TRBD2 TGTGCCAGCAGTGCCGGGACTAGTATCTATGAGCAGTTCTTC CASSAGTSIYEQFF
TRBJ2-7 TRBV18 NA NA TGTGCCAGCTCCCAAGGGGTCACCTACGAGCAGTACTTC CASSQGVTYEQYF
TRBJ2-2 TRBV2 once TRBD1 TGTGCCAGCAAGCGGACAGGGGCGATCGGGGAGCTGTTTTTT CASKRTGAIGELFF
TRBJ2-5 TRBV13 NA TRBD2 TGTGCCAGCAGCCCCCAGGGGGGACTAGCGGGAGCGGAGACCCAGTACTTC CASSPQGGLAGAETQYF
TRBJ2-5 TRBV5-4 NA TRBD2 TGTGCCAGCAGCTTGGGGGGAGGGGAAGGGGAGACCCAGTACTTC CASSLGGGEGETQYF
TRBJ2-7 TRBV11-2 NA TRBD1 TGTGCCAGCAGCTCAGAGGGACAGGCGACCGACGAGCAGTACTTC CASSSEGQATDEQYF